Listed here are 2 T cell receptor beta chains from one sample, sequenced in a study of blood T cell repertoires in COVID-19 (TCRdb year 2020). Receptors were amplified or captured by the immunoSEQ multiplex PCR assay. The clones in this table, taken by TCRdb from immuneACCESS, are in-frame only. Not every clone is retained; where verified, under half of the shortfall comes from an unresolved V gene, and the cause of the rest is unknown. Present in this sample are fewer than 500,000 clones, roughly 86% of which were seen just once. Clones ranked in the top ten supply 1.3% of the sample. The sample consisted of PBMCs or T cells enriched from blood (not recorded which). These receptor sequences come from a man aged 25 to 40 who had recovered from COVID-19.

The chain uses TRBV28 and TRBJ1-5; D may be TRBD1 (6 bases). V shed 4 bases and J shed 5 bases, with 15 bases lying between them. CDR1 is MDHEN, CDR2 SYDVKM, per germline. The CDR3 runs to 15 residues. In DNA, the CDR3 is TGTGCCAGCAGTTCCCCTCAGGGGCCCCATCAGCCCCAGCATTTT. Its translation is CASSSPQGPHQPQHF.

To note about this clone: The identical CDR3 is also encoded by other nucleotide sequences in the sample. J is TRBJ1-3 and V is TRBV9, with D unresolved. V gave up 0 bases and J gave up 7 bases, with 11 bases separating them. Germline V gives CDR1 SGDLS, CDR2 YYNGEE. This CDR3 comprises 14 residues. Written as DNA, the CDR3 is TGTGCCAGCAGCGTAGGTGGTACGGGGAACACCATATATTTT. It specifies CASSVGGTGNTIYF.